This TCR beta chain was recorded in a study of cytomegalovirus exposure and HLA in healthy donors. The wider study: Out of about 179 million T cells, an earlier analysis found fewer than 140 million unique TCR beta sequences in total. Study-level results: Most TCR sequences showed up rarely, but some public TCRs showed up in many donors. Some 17,000 TCR beta sequences were associated with HLA alleles at 0.05 false discovery rate in a later analysis. Presence/absence analysis assumed near-uniform sequencing depth across donors.

To note about this clone: As yet, its antigen is unknown.

The CDR3 runs 16 residues. CDR1 SGHRS and CDR2 YFSETQ come from the germline V gene. J was trimmed by 4 bases and V by 3 bases; bases with no gene match: 9. With 60 Vbeta and 13 Jbeta primers, the PCR was carried out. The protocol was immunoSEQ multiplex PCR, while the TCRdb copy is restricted to in-frame clones and leaves out a portion. The sample carries 75,000 to 90,000 clones, more than 50% recorded once. The chain couples TRBV5-1 to TRBJ2-2, with TRBD1 matching 7 bases. The TCR sequence derives from a woman aged 40 to 55 in good health and CMV-seropositive. The material sequenced was PBMCs. CDR3 amino acids: CASSSVGTARTGELFF. The CDR3 DNA is TGCGCCAGCAGCTCCGTCGGGACAGCCCGCACCGGGGAGCTGTTTTTT.